The present T cell receptor (beta chain) was sequenced within a study of Tregs in tolerant kidney transplant recipients. Regarding this clone: Its antigen is unknown.

Clones were sequenced by immunoSEQ multiplex PCR, and TCRdb holds only the in-frame ones, with some missing. The profile shows under 50,000 clones, about 95% of them singletons. Trimming took 0 bases from V and 1 from J, leaving 8 bases between them. From germline, CDR1 is SGDLS and CDR2 YYNGEE. The CDR3 has 15 amino acids. This receptor was obtained from a human donor in good health. The V gene is TRBV9, the J gene TRBJ2-1, with D perhaps TRBD1 or TRBD2 (5 bases each). Source material: Tregs from blood cultured with allogeneic cells. As DNA, the CDR3 is TGTGCCAGCAGCGTAGGGGGGATGTCCTACAATGAGCAGTTCTTC. Amino acid sequence: CASSVGGMSYNEQFF.